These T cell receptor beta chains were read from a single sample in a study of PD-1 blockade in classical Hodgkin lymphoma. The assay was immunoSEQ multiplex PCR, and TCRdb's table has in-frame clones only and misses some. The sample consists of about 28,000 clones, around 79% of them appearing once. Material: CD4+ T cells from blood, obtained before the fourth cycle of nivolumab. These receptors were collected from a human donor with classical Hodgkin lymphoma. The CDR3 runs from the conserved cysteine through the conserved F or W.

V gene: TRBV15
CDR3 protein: CATSRAGGGNMYTQYF

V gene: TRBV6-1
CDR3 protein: CASSESFRGYGELFF

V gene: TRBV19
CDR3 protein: CASSLSGSEKLFF

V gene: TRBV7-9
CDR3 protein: CASSLRRGTEAFF

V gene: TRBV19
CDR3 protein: CASSSGEGYGYTF

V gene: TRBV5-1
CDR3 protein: CASSGDLSYNEQFF

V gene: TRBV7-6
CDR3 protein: CASSLRRGTEAFF

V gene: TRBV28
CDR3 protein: CASSLTILLGNTIYF

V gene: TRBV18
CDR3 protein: CASSPNPGGRVGEQYF

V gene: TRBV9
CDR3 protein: CASSVGLAGGGYEQYF

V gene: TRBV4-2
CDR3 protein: CASSPFRGQGTDTQYF

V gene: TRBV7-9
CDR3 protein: CASSPGVVATNEKLFF

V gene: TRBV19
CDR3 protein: CASSISSGTRTDTQYF

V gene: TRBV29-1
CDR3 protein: CSVVRTGVSGANVLTF

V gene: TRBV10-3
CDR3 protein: CAISESQGDTQYF

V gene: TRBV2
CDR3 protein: CASSGMTSRNEQFF

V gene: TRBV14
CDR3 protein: CASSQYRVLYEQYF

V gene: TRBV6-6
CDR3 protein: CASSYTRVLGYTF

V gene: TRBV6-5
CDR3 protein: CASSYSMLGNYGYTF

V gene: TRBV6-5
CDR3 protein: CASSYSGVGNYGYTF

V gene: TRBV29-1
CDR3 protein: CSVEIEQFF

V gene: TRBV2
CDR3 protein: CASSGESTEAFF

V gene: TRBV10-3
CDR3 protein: CAISEPGQGRDTEAFF

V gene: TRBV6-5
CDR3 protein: CASRTRAETQYF

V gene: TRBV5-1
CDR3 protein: CASSSQDRGLTEAFF

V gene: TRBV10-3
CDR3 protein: CAVASGTTNEKLFF

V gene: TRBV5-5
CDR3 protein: CASSLAAGTNYGYTF

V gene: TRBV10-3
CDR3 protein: CASRDRDWDTEAFF

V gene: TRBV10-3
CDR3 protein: CAISEGDTQYF

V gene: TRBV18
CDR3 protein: CASSRATGAGEAFF

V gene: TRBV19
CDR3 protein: CASKRGDRSGANVLTF

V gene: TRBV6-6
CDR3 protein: CASSSFEKLFF

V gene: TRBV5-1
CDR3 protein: CASSLGTSGGTGELFF

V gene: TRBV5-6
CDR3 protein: CASSLVGMPTEAFF

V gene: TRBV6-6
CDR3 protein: CASSSVPASSGNTIYF

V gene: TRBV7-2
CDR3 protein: CASSRSSNQPQHF

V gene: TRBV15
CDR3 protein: CATSRDGRLYNEQFF

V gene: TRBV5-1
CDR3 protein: CASSPEGSGEETQYF

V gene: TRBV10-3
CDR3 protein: CAIRDRAFSYEQYF

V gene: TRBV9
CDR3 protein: CASSSRQGAGEQYF